This TCR beta chain comes out of a study of blood T cell repertoires in COVID-19. Study background: The analysed material was cDNA or gDNA that came from T cells, B-cell-depleted T cells, or PBMCs.

Germline CDR1 is SGHTA and CDR2 is FQGTGA. The length of the CDR3 is 15 residues. Trimming shortened V by 2 bases and J by 1 base, and 8 bases separated the two germline ends. As originally analysed: Amplification from reference gene primers served as the basis for estimated nucleated cell counts. Profiled with immunoSEQ multiplex PCR; TCRdb holds only in-frame clones, not every one. From that table come the V and J calls and clone size; the DNA was used to work out D and trimming. The sample consists of about 160,000 clones, 70% to 90% of them appearing once. The sequenced material came from peripheral blood. This TCR was sampled from a man older than 75 with COVID-19, enrolled during active disease. This chain connects TRBV7-3 to TRBJ2-2; D call uncertain. In DNA, the CDR3 is TGTGCCAGCAGCTTAGGCCAGATGAACACCGGGGAGCTGTTTTTT. Protein product: CASSLGQMNTGELFF.